A single count supports the clone carrying this T cell receptor (beta chain). The antigen remains unidentified. These data are taken from a study of OX40 agonist ivuxolimab in advanced cancers. Study context: Hepatocellular carcinoma, melanoma, renal cell or head and neck cancer affected the dose-escalation patients. Study results and caveats: At 0.1 to 3.0 mg/kg and by week 6, CD4+ and CD8+ T cells in the blood had expanded clonally.

TCRdb's copy holds only in-frame clones and misses some; the assay was immunoSEQ multiplex PCR. The repertoire has about 85,000 clones, roughly 87% of them found once; the top ten carry 0.25% to 0.4%. The length of the CDR3 is 18 residues. Germline CDR1 is SGDLS and CDR2 is YYNGEE. Trimming removed 3 bases from V and 6 bases from J; junction bases left unmatched: 17. The receptor was derived from an adult with an advanced solid tumor such as melanoma, head and neck, liver or kidney cancer. The source material was CD4+ or CD8+ T cells sorted from blood, sampled in a trial of the OX40 agonist ivuxolimab. The chain employs TRBV9 and TRBJ2-1; 8 nucleotides match TRBD2. Here the CDR3 DNA reads TGTGCCAGCAGCGGTGATAAGGCCGGGACTAGATCGGTCAATGAGCAGTTCTTC. It codes for CASSGDKAGTRSVNEQFF.